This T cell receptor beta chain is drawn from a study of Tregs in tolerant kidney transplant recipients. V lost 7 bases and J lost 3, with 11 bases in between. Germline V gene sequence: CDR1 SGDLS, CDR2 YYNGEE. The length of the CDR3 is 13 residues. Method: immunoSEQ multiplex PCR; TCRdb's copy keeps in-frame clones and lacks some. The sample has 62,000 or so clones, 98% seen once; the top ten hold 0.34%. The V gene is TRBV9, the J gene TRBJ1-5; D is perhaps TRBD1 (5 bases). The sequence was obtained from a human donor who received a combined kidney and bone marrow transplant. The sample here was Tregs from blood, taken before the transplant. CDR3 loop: CASGGASNQPQHF. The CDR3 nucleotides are TGTGCCAGCGGTGGGGCCTCCAATCAGCCCCAGCATTTT.